The sequence of this T cell receptor (beta chain) was determined in a study of blood T cell repertoires in COVID-19. Assay used: immunoSEQ multiplex PCR; TCRdb lists only in-frame clones, some missing. This sample has fewer than 350,000 clones; more than 80% occur once, and the top ten carry over 4%. The CDR3 has 21 residues. The J segment lost 2 bases and the V segment lost 2 bases, leaving 21 bases of the junction unmatched. The TCR originated in a woman aged 30 to 39 with acute COVID-19. Material: PBMCs or T cells enriched from blood (not recorded which). The chain recombines TRBV5-3 with TRBJ2-7; 11 bases are a match to TRBD2. TRBV5-3 is filed as an ORF, its function uncertain. The CDR3 here is CARSFIEDTKSGLAGPYEQYF. The CDR3 DNA is TGTGCCAGAAGCTTCATAGAAGACACAAAAAGCGGACTAGCGGGCCCCTACGAGCAGTACTTC.